This is a list of T cell receptor beta chains from one sample in a study of T-cell reconstitution after alpha-beta-depleted transplantation in children. Using its own MiXCR run on the PCR reads, TCRdb lists one record per CDR3 protein. In the table there are fewer than 400,000 distinct CDR3 sequences, around 20% of which are singletons. The input for sequencing was PBMCs from the stem cell graft donor, taken from the stem cell graft. The receptors derive from a human donor who donated a stem cell graft to a child with acute myeloid leukemia. CDR3s include the opening cysteine and the closing phenylalanine or tryptophan. Each record gives: J gene, D gene, V gene, clone size, CDR3 length, CDR3 protein, CDR3 DNA. The D gene is left open where the match is weak. Clone size is given for some rows only: seen once, a few or many times, or a class if the clone is expanded.

j_call: TRBJ2-2
d_call: -
v_call: TRBV20-1
clone_size: few
cdr3_length: 16
cdr3_aa: CSARSGLALGSGELFF
cdr3_nt: TGCAGTGCTAGGTCGGGTCTAGCGCTAGGGAGCGGGGAGCTGTTTTTT

j_call: TRBJ2-2
d_call: TRBD2
v_call: TRBV3-1
clone_size: few
cdr3_length: 16
cdr3_aa: CASSPWTSGSTGELFF
cdr3_nt: TGTGCCAGCAGCCCATGGACTAGCGGGAGCACCGGGGAGCTGTTTTTT

j_call: TRBJ2-1
d_call: TRBD2
v_call: TRBV6-2/TRBV6-3
clone_size: few
cdr3_length: 14
cdr3_aa: CASRDRGRAGEQFF
cdr3_nt: TGTGCCAGCCGGGATCGCGGGAGGGCCGGTGAGCAGTTCTTC

j_call: TRBJ2-7
d_call: TRBD2
v_call: TRBV28
clone_size: -
cdr3_length: 14
cdr3_aa: CASRGASGVYEQYF
cdr3_nt: TGTGCCAGCAGGGGGGCTAGCGGGGTCTACGAGCAGTACTTC

j_call: TRBJ2-1
d_call: TRBD2
v_call: TRBV20-1
clone_size: many
cdr3_length: 16
cdr3_aa: CSARRGTGLARNEQFF
cdr3_nt: TGCAGTGCTAGACGAGGGACCGGACTAGCGAGAAATGAGCAGTTCTTC

j_call: TRBJ2-3
d_call: TRBD1
v_call: TRBV28
clone_size: few
cdr3_length: 14
cdr3_aa: CASSPRQGPDTQYF
cdr3_nt: TGTGCCAGCAGTCCCCGACAGGGCCCAGATACGCAGTATTTT

j_call: TRBJ2-7
d_call: -
v_call: TRBV7-9
clone_size: -
cdr3_length: 14
cdr3_aa: CASSLDGRSYEQYF
cdr3_nt: TGTGCCAGCAGCTTAGACGGACGTTCCTACGAGCAGTACTTC

j_call: TRBJ2-7
d_call: TRBD2
v_call: TRBV12-3/TRBV12-4
clone_size: few
cdr3_length: 15
cdr3_aa: CASSLWTSGRYEQYF
cdr3_nt: TGTGCCAGCAGTTTATGGACTAGCGGGAGGTACGAGCAGTACTTC

j_call: TRBJ2-7
d_call: TRBD1
v_call: TRBV20-1
clone_size: few
cdr3_length: 18
cdr3_aa: CSASRASGTGGISYEQYF
cdr3_nt: TGCAGTGCTTCGAGAGCATCCGGGACAGGGGGCATCTCCTACGAGCAGTACTTC

j_call: TRBJ2-2
d_call: -
v_call: TRBV7-8
clone_size: few
cdr3_length: 14
cdr3_aa: CASSFTDNTGELFF
cdr3_nt: TGTGCCAGCAGCTTTACAGATAACACCGGGGAGCTGTTTTTT

j_call: TRBJ2-7
d_call: TRBD1
v_call: TRBV6-2/TRBV6-3
clone_size: few
cdr3_length: 14
cdr3_aa: CASSSTGGSAEQYF
cdr3_nt: TGTGCCAGCAGTTCCACAGGGGGTTCGGCCGAGCAGTACTTC

j_call: TRBJ2-1
d_call: -
v_call: TRBV24-1
clone_size: many
cdr3_length: 12
cdr3_aa: CATSGALDEQFF
cdr3_nt: TGTGCCACCAGTGGTGCTTTGGATGAGCAGTTCTTC

j_call: TRBJ2-1
d_call: TRBD2
v_call: TRBV20-1
clone_size: few
cdr3_length: 14
cdr3_aa: CSAAPGLAANEQFF
cdr3_nt: TGCAGTGCCGCCCCGGGTCTAGCGGCAAATGAGCAGTTCTTC

j_call: TRBJ2-7
d_call: TRBD2
v_call: TRBV9
clone_size: few
cdr3_length: 14
cdr3_aa: CASKTSGVAYEQYF
cdr3_nt: TGTGCCAGCAAAACGAGCGGGGTCGCTTACGAGCAGTACTTC

j_call: TRBJ2-3
d_call: -
v_call: TRBV29-1
clone_size: few
cdr3_length: 11
cdr3_aa: CSVVGTDTQYF
cdr3_nt: TGCAGCGTTGTCGGGACAGATACGCAGTATTTT

j_call: TRBJ1-5
d_call: -
v_call: TRBV6-1
clone_size: few
cdr3_length: 17
cdr3_aa: CASSEAMWASTWEPQHF
cdr3_nt: TGTGCCAGCAGTGAAGCGATGTGGGCAAGTACGTGGGAGCCCCAGCATTTT

j_call: TRBJ2-2
d_call: -
v_call: TRBV9
clone_size: -
cdr3_length: 19
cdr3_aa: CASSVAYSLAGLNTGELFF
cdr3_nt: TGTGCCAGCAGCGTAGCCTACTCCTTGGCGGGACTGAACACCGGGGAGCTGTTTTTT

j_call: TRBJ2-5
d_call: TRBD1
v_call: TRBV24-1
clone_size: -
cdr3_length: 13
cdr3_aa: CATGDRGLETQYF
cdr3_nt: TGTGCCACCGGCGACAGGGGGCTAGAGACCCAGTACTTC

j_call: TRBJ2-1
d_call: TRBD2
v_call: TRBV5-1
clone_size: few
cdr3_length: 18
cdr3_aa: CASSRTGLAGSSYNEQFF
cdr3_nt: TGCGCCAGCAGCCGCACGGGACTAGCGGGATCGAGCTACAATGAGCAGTTCTTC

j_call: TRBJ2-5
d_call: TRBD2
v_call: TRBV7-9
clone_size: few
cdr3_length: 16
cdr3_aa: CASSPSSGRNQETQYF
cdr3_nt: TGTGCCAGCAGCCCATCTAGCGGGAGAAACCAAGAGACCCAGTACTTC

j_call: TRBJ2-1
d_call: -
v_call: TRBV20-1
clone_size: once
cdr3_length: 14
cdr3_aa: CSAKSGSGTNEQFF
cdr3_nt: TGCAGTGCTAAAAGCGGAAGCGGCACCAATGAGCAGTTCTTC

j_call: TRBJ1-6
d_call: -
v_call: TRBV27
clone_size: many
cdr3_length: 13
cdr3_aa: CASSLSYDSPLHF
cdr3_nt: TGTGCCAGCAGTTTATCTTATGATTCACCCCTCCACTTT

j_call: TRBJ2-3
d_call: -
v_call: TRBV20-1
clone_size: -
cdr3_length: 12
cdr3_aa: CSADDSKVMQYF
cdr3_nt: TGCAGTGCGGACGACAGCAAAGTTATGCAGTATTTT

j_call: TRBJ2-7
d_call: -
v_call: TRBV29-1
clone_size: many
cdr3_length: 14
cdr3_aa: CSATTGHLSYEQYF
cdr3_nt: TGCAGCGCGACAACAGGGCACCTCTCCTACGAGCAGTACTTC

j_call: TRBJ2-1
d_call: -
v_call: TRBV20-1
clone_size: few
cdr3_length: 14
cdr3_aa: CSASRGPSYNEQFF
cdr3_nt: TGCAGTGCTAGTCGCGGGCCATCCTACAATGAGCAGTTCTTC

j_call: TRBJ2-5
d_call: -
v_call: TRBV7-2
clone_size: -
cdr3_length: 16
cdr3_aa: CASSLDTGGGPRTQYF
cdr3_nt: TGTGCCAGCAGCTTAGATACTGGTGGCGGACCTCGGACCCAGTACTTC

j_call: TRBJ2-1
d_call: -
v_call: TRBV5-5
clone_size: few
cdr3_length: 16
cdr3_aa: CASSFIWGALSNEQFF
cdr3_nt: TGTGCCAGCAGCTTCATTTGGGGGGCTCTCTCGAATGAGCAGTTCTTC

j_call: TRBJ1-1
d_call: TRBD1
v_call: TRBV6-1
clone_size: few
cdr3_length: 16
cdr3_aa: CASSQDRAVRYPEAFF
cdr3_nt: TGTGCCAGCAGTCAGGACAGGGCGGTTAGGTATCCTGAAGCTTTCTTT

j_call: TRBJ2-1
d_call: -
v_call: TRBV12-3/TRBV12-4
clone_size: few
cdr3_length: 12
cdr3_aa: CASRRDLHEQFF
cdr3_nt: TGTGCCAGCAGAAGGGACTTGCATGAGCAGTTCTTC

j_call: TRBJ2-5
d_call: -
v_call: TRBV20-1
clone_size: few
cdr3_length: 11
cdr3_aa: CSARDRGPQYF
cdr3_nt: TGCAGTGCTAGAGATCGGGGGCCCCAGTACTTC

j_call: TRBJ2-2
d_call: TRBD2
v_call: TRBV15
clone_size: -
cdr3_length: 15
cdr3_aa: CATSRASGTAGELFF
cdr3_nt: TGTGCCACCAGCAGAGCCAGCGGGACGGCCGGGGAGCTGTTTTTT

j_call: TRBJ1-2
d_call: -
v_call: TRBV10-3
clone_size: -
cdr3_length: 14
cdr3_aa: CAISEGQTNYGYTF
cdr3_nt: TGTGCCATCAGTGAGGGGCAGACTAACTATGGCTACACCTTC

j_call: TRBJ2-3
d_call: TRBD2
v_call: TRBV28
clone_size: -
cdr3_length: 15
cdr3_aa: CASSGSGGGTDTQYF
cdr3_nt: TGTGCCAGCAGTGGGAGCGGGGGTGGAACAGATACGCAGTATTTT

j_call: TRBJ2-7
d_call: TRBD2
v_call: TRBV12-3/TRBV12-4
clone_size: few
cdr3_length: 18
cdr3_aa: CASSSTRILAEMNYEQYF
cdr3_nt: TGTGCCAGCAGTTCGACTCGAATACTAGCGGAGATGAACTACGAGCAGTACTTC

j_call: TRBJ1-5
d_call: -
v_call: TRBV7-6
clone_size: many
cdr3_length: 14
cdr3_aa: CASSRTVGNQPQHF
cdr3_nt: TGTGCCAGCAGCAGGACAGTGGGCAATCAGCCCCAGCATTTT

j_call: TRBJ2-2
d_call: TRBD1
v_call: TRBV7-3
clone_size: -
cdr3_length: 18
cdr3_aa: CASSLTDRGRGDTGELFF
cdr3_nt: TGTGCCAGCAGCTTAACTGACAGGGGGCGCGGGGACACCGGGGAGCTGTTTTTT

j_call: TRBJ1-4
d_call: -
v_call: TRBV5-6
clone_size: -
cdr3_length: 14
cdr3_aa: CASSAGTPVQKLFF
cdr3_nt: TGTGCCAGCAGCGCAGGGACTCCGGTTCAAAAACTGTTTTTT

j_call: TRBJ2-1
d_call: -
v_call: TRBV7-9
clone_size: few
cdr3_length: 14
cdr3_aa: CASSPQGDDAKQFF
cdr3_nt: TGTGCCAGCAGCCCCCAGGGCGACGATGCTAAGCAGTTCTTC

j_call: TRBJ2-1
d_call: TRBD2
v_call: TRBV4-1
clone_size: few
cdr3_length: 15
cdr3_aa: CASSQVGLAFNEQFF
cdr3_nt: TGCGCCAGCAGCCAAGTGGGACTAGCGTTCAATGAGCAGTTCTTC

j_call: TRBJ1-5
d_call: TRBD1
v_call: TRBV15
clone_size: -
cdr3_length: 16
cdr3_aa: CATSSEFRDSDQPQHF
cdr3_nt: TGTGCCACCAGCAGTGAGTTCCGGGACAGCGATCAGCCCCAGCATTTT